The 3 T cell receptor beta chains in this list originate from one sample, sequenced in a study of shared clonotypes between healthy human individuals. Clones were read by immunoSEQ multiplex PCR, and TCRdb kept only the in-frame ones, dropping some. The sample gives 150,000 to 200,000 clones, around 63% of which show up once; more than 9% is in the top ten. The sequenced material came from memory CD4+ T cells sorted from blood. This sample's subset: CD45RA-negative fraction. These receptors were collected from a man aged 25 to 45 in good health.

The chain employs TRBV11-2 and TRBJ2-7; D remains unclear. There are 15 residues in the CDR3. Germline values: CDR1 SGHAT, CDR2 FQNNGV. Trimming pared 0 bases from V and 7 bases from J, leaving 16 bases between. CDR3 DNA sequence: TGTGCCAGCAGCTTAGATCTCCTAGAACTGTCTGAGCAGTACTTC. Encoded protein: CASSLDLLELSEQYF.

The CDR3 region is CASSLGQGAANEKLFF. The DNA of the CDR3 is TGCGCCAGCAGCTTGGGCCAGGGGGCAGCTAATGAAAAACTGTTTTTT. The rearrangement uses TRBV5-1 and TRBJ1-4, with 8 bases lining up with TRBD1. The CDR3 length is 16 residues. J was trimmed by 3 bases and V by 0 bases; bases with no gene match: 4. CDR1 and CDR2 from the germline V gene are SGHRS and YFSETQ.

The V call is TRBV5-1, the J call TRBJ2-3; D is unclear. Looked up from germline, CDR1 is SGHRS and CDR2 is YFSETQ. The CDR3 spans 14 residues. V lost 0 bases, J lost 3 bases, and 8 bases lay in between. CDR3 sequence reads: CASSLVALTDTQYF. The CDR3, as DNA: TGCGCCAGCAGCTTGGTAGCCCTTACAGATACGCAGTATTTT.